The 27 T cell receptor beta chains given below trace back to one sample, sequenced in a study of low-dose radiotherapy and immunotherapy resistance in tumors. The PCR that amplified TCRs ran for around 22 cycles, relying on a constant-region primer and a V-primer adapter. TCRdb re-called the reads through MiXCR, storing one row per CDR3 protein. The sample has fewer than 60,000 distinct CDR3 sequences, about 12% seen once. Time point in this sample: before trial treatment. Sequencing was performed on PBMCs, taken before treatment. The receptors derive from a female donor with ovarian cancer.

This clonotype was detected many times. The V and J genes are TRBV9 and TRBJ1-1, with 11 nucleotides matching TRBD1. The germline V gene has CDR1 SGDLS and CDR2 YYNGEE. The CDR3 covers 14 residues. Trimming at V came to 4 bases and at J to 8 bases, leaving 7 bases not matched to a gene. DNA of the CDR3: TGTGCCAGCAGCACCCACCGGGACAGGGGGGAAGCTTTCTTT. Residues: CASSTHRDRGEAFF.

In this sample, this clonotype turned up a few times. The CDR3 reads CAISETGGGEQYF. CDR3 in DNA: TGTGCCATCAGTGAGACAGGGGGCGGCGAGCAGTACTTC. The chain carries TRBV10-3 and TRBJ2-7; TRBD1 matches at 9 bases. Trimming cost V 2 bases and J 6 bases; bases outside gene matches: 2. Germline V gene sequence: CDR1 ENHRY, CDR2 SYGVKD. The CDR3 is made up of 13 amino acids.

This clonotype was detected ten times or more. The J gene is TRBJ1-1, the V gene TRBV20-1, with 7 bases matching TRBD1. CDR3 length equals 12 residues. CDR1 is DFQATT, CDR2 SNEGSKA, per germline (reference sequence). J gave up 5 bases and V 7 bases, and 7 bases lay outside the gene matches. In nucleotides, the CDR3 is TGCAGTGGAGCTCAGGGGGGAACTGAAGCTTTCTTT. It yields the protein CSGAQGGTEAFF.

This clonotype showed up many times. The genes are TRBV11-2 and TRBJ1-1, with 8 bases fitting TRBD1. Per the germline V gene, CDR1 is SGHAT and CDR2 is FQNNGV. The V and J ends lost 4 bases and 6 bases, in that order; junction bases with no gene match: 10. The CDR3 extends over 15 amino acids. CDR3 coding DNA: TGTGCCAGCAGCTCCCGAAGGACAGGGAGGGCTGAAGCTTTCTTT. This gives the protein CASSSRRTGRAEAFF. Looking up the rest from reference TRBV11-2 and TRBJ1-1 gives the full variable domain: EAGVAQSPRYKIIEKRQSVAFWCNPISGHATLYWYQQILGQGPKLLIQFQNNGVVDDSQLPKDRFSAERLKGVDSTLKIQPAKLEDSAVYLCASSSRRTGRAEAFFGQGTRLTVV.

This clonotype has a count of ten or more. J is TRBJ2-1 and V is TRBV29-1; 9 bases are a match to TRBD1. CDR1 is SQVTM and CDR2 is ANQGSEA in the germline V gene. Trimming removed 3 bases from V and 5 bases from J; junction bases left unmatched: 8. The length of the CDR3 is 15 residues. In DNA, the CDR3 is TGCAGCGTTGAGTCCGGGACAGGGTCCAACAATGAGCAGTTCTTC. It codes for CSVESGTGSNNEQFF.

This clonotype was seen at least ten times. The rearrangement uses TRBV6-5 and TRBJ2-1; D may be TRBD1 (6 bases). Trimming pared 2 bases from V and 3 bases from J, leaving 11 bases between. The CDR3 contains 15 residues. From germline, CDR1 is MNHEY and CDR2 SVGAGI. CDR3 sequence: CASSYTGSLYNEQFF. In DNA, the CDR3 is TGTGCCAGCAGTTACACAGGGAGCCTCTACAATGAGCAGTTCTTC.

This clonotype showed up many times. V usage is TRBV28 and J usage is TRBJ2-5; D gene uncertain. CDR1 and CDR2 (germline): MDHEN, SYDVKM. Trimming took 2 bases from V and 0 from J, leaving 4 bases between them. This CDR3 contains 13 residues. The CDR3 region has the DNA TGTGCCAGCAGTTTAGGGAACCAAGAGACCCAGTACTTC. Translated: CASSLGNQETQYF.

At least ten counts were recorded for this clonotype. CDR3 nucleotide sequence: TGCAGTGCCCTCAACCCTAGCACAGATACGCAGTATTTT. It specifies CSALNPSTDTQYF. V gene TRBV20-1 combines with J gene TRBJ2-3; D remains unclear. CDR1 is DFQATT and CDR2 is SNEGSKA in the germline V gene (reference sequence). V was clipped by 6 bases and J by 0 bases, with 10 bases between them. This CDR3 comprises 13 residues.

This clonotype was counted at least ten times. This sequence joins TRBV27 and TRBJ2-7; D is unclear. The CDR3 runs 13 residues. V was trimmed by 6 bases and J by 3 bases, leaving 12 bases between them. Germline loops: CDR1 MNHEY, CDR2 SMNVEV (reference sequence). This chain's CDR3 is CASSPMEYYEQYF. Here the CDR3 DNA reads TGTGCCAGCAGCCCGATGGAGTACTACGAGCAGTACTTC.

The chain has TRBV3-1 and TRBJ1-1; 9 bases agree with TRBD1. The CDR3 has 15 residues. Trimming took 4 bases from V and 1 from J; bases not matched to a gene: 4. Germline V gene lookup returns CDR1 LGHDT and CDR2 YNNKEL (reference sequence). CDR3 bases: TGTGCCAGCAGCCCCTCGGACAGGGGGAACACTGAAGCTTTCTTT. It specifies CASSPSDRGNTEAFF.

This chain uses TRBV11-2 with TRBJ2-3; no firm D call. CDR1 and CDR2 (germline): SGHAT, FQNNGV. The CDR3 has 9 amino acids. Trimming removed 9 bases at V and 6 bases at J, with 4 bases between. CDR3 DNA sequence: TGTGCCAGTGCGGATACGCAGTATTTT. This sequence encodes CASADTQYF.

This clonotype appeared many times. The chain joins TRBV9 to TRBJ2-1; perhaps TRBD2 as D (5 bases). V lost 0 bases to trimming and J lost 6 bases, with 13 bases between them. Germline V gives CDR1 SGDLS, CDR2 YYNGEE. The CDR3 is made up of 15 amino acids. CDR3 residues: CASSVAGMPSNEQFF. The CDR3 DNA follows: TGTGCCAGCAGCGTAGCGGGAATGCCCTCCAATGAGCAGTTCTTC.

This clonotype has just a few counts. V usage is TRBV19 and J usage is TRBJ1-2, with D tentatively TRBD1 (6 bases). This CDR3 comprises 18 residues. CDR1 is LNHDA and CDR2 is SQIVND in the germline V gene (reference sequence). Trimming took 4 bases from V and 4 from J, leaving 25 bases between them. CDR3 residues: CASSSFFRAPTGFYGYTF. The CDR3 nucleotides read TGTGCCAGTAGTAGTTTCTTCCGGGCGCCAACAGGGTTCTATGGCTACACCTTC.

This clonotype was seen many times. This chain links TRBV19 with TRBJ2-2; maybe TRBD1 (6 bases). Germline CDR1 is LNHDA and CDR2 is SQIVND (reference sequence). V shed 7 bases and J shed 0 bases, with 15 bases lying between them. This CDR3 has 16 residues. The CDR3 loop is CASKVGGTSNTGELFF. The CDR3 bases are TGTGCCAGTAAAGTTGGTGGGACATCGAACACCGGGGAGCTGTTTTTT.

This clonotype was observed many times. V and J are TRBV12-3 or TRBV12-4 and TRBJ2-3; the D gene could be TRBD1 or TRBD2 (6 bases each). CDR3 length equals 16 residues. Between the trimmed V and J ends, which lost 5 bases and 6 bases, there was a span of 21 bases. The CDR3: CASSLPGGPGRDTQYF. DNA of the CDR3: TGTGCCAGCAGTCTCCCTGGGGGGCCGGGGAGGGATACGCAGTATTTT.

In regard to this clonotype: With a far larger clone one base away, a read error is the likely cause. The J gene is TRBJ2-1, the V gene TRBV29-1; D is unclear. CDR1 SQVTM and CDR2 ANQGSEA come from the germline V gene. CDR3 length: 11 residues. Trimming took 5 bases from V and 10 from J, leaving 12 bases between them. The DNA of the CDR3 is TGCAGCGTTCATACAGTGCTCGAGCAGTTCTTC. Translating gives CSVHTVLEQFF.

At least ten counts were recorded for this clonotype. The chain uses TRBV15 and TRBJ2-7; D uncertain. This CDR3 is built from 16 residues. Trimming stripped 0 bases from V and 5 bases from J, with 17 bases between. The germline CDR1 and CDR2 sequences are LNHNV and YYDKDF (reference sequence). The CDR3 sequence: CATSRDYGCSKDEQYF. CDR3 sequence (DNA): TGTGCCACCAGCAGAGATTACGGGTGCTCGAAGGACGAGCAGTACTTC. Full variable domain (rest looked up from reference TRBV15 and TRBJ2-7): DAMVIQNPRYQVTQFGKPVTLSCSQTLNHNVMYWYQQKSSQAPKLLFHYYDKDFNNEADTPDNFQSRRPNTSFCFLDIRSPGLGDTAMYLCATSRDYGCSKDEQYFGPGTRLTVT.

Ten or more counts support this clonotype. The chain is built from TRBV6-2 or TRBV6-3 and TRBJ1-5; 7 bases line up with TRBD1. The J segment lost 8 bases and the V segment lost 2 bases, leaving 9 bases of the junction unmatched. The CDR3 length is 15 residues. Germline V gene sequence: CDR1 MNHEY, CDR2 SVGEGT. The CDR3 spells CASSYDNRGVEPQHF. The CDR3 coding sequence is TGTGCCAGCAGTTACGATAACAGGGGAGTAGAGCCCCAGCATTTT.

This clonotype was detected ten times or more. The chain combines TRBV19 with TRBJ2-1; 14 bases map to TRBD2. The CDR3 has 20 residues. V shed 3 bases and J 5 bases; nucleotides not matched to a gene: 15. The germline CDR1 and CDR2 sequences are LNHDA and SQIVND (reference sequence). CDR3 loop: CASSIEGLAGGRLINNEQFF. The CDR3 bases are TGTGCCAGTAGTATCGAAGGACTAGCGGGGGGTCGCCTTATTAACAATGAGCAGTTCTTC.

This clonotype was counted at least ten times. The J gene is TRBJ2-7, the V gene TRBV5-1, with TRBD1 as a possible D gene (5 bases). Trimming took off 3 bases at V and 7 bases at J, with 8 bases between the two ends. CDR1 and CDR2 from the germline V gene are SGHRS and YFSETQ. The CDR3 runs 11 residues. In nucleotides, the CDR3 is TGCGCCAGCAGCTCGAGGACAGAGCAGTACTTC. Amino acid sequence: CASSSRTEQYF.

With regard to this clonotype: A much larger clone differs by one base, so this may be a read error. This CDR3 is CVSTRDRYEQYF. The CDR3 DNA is TGTGTCAGCACCAGGGACAGGTACGAGCAGTACTTC. The gene calls are TRBV13 and TRBJ2-7; 8 bases map to TRBD1. CDR3 size: 12 residues. Germline CDR1 and CDR2: PRHDT and FYEKMQ (reference sequence).

This clonotype was seen repeatedly, ten times or more. V gene TRBV12-3 or TRBV12-4 combines with J gene TRBJ1-2, with D uncertain. This CDR3 has 13 residues. V lost 3 bases and J 2 bases, leaving 7 bases between the germline ends. The CDR3 nucleotides read TGTGCCAGCAGTTTGCCGGTAAACTATGGCTACACCTTC. It encodes CASSLPVNYGYTF.

This clonotype was counted ten times or more. The CDR3 reads CASSLSPDWMGTTGELFF. In nucleotides, the CDR3 is TGTGCCAGCAGTTTATCCCCCGATTGGATGGGAACAACCGGGGAGCTGTTTTTT. The rearrangement links TRBV27 to TRBJ2-2; unclear D gene. The CDR3 has 18 residues. V lost 0 bases and J 5 bases, leaving 19 bases between the germline ends. CDR1 and CDR2 from the germline V gene are MNHEY and SMNVEV (reference sequence).

A remark on this clonotype: A far more abundant clone sits one base away, making this likely a read error. V and J are TRBV7-2 and TRBJ2-5; D is ambiguous. This CDR3 region has 13 residues. Looked up from germline, CDR1 is SGHTA and CDR2 is FQGNSA. The V gene lost 1 base and the J gene lost 11 bases, with 14 bases spanning the gap. CDR3 sequence reads: CASSLDGTMGQYF. In DNA, the CDR3 is TGTGCCAGCAGCTTAGACGGTACAATGGGGCAGTACTTC. The whole variable domain, filled in from reference TRBV7-2 and TRBJ2-5, reads GAGVSQSPSNKVTEKGKDVELRCDPISGHTALYWYRQSLGQGLEFLIYFQGNSAPDKSGLPSDRFSAERTGGSVSTLTIQRTQQEDSAVYLCASSLDGTMGQYFGPGTRLLVL.

This clonotype was seen only a few times. The chain is built from TRBV28 and TRBJ2-7; D might be TRBD1 (7 bases). The CDR3 has 16 residues. V was trimmed by 7 bases and J by 5 bases, leaving 24 bases between them. The germline V gene encodes CDR1 MDHEN and CDR2 SYDVKM. The CDR3 reads CASTPATRGTVNEQYF. In nucleotides, the CDR3 is TGTGCCAGCACCCCCGCTACCAGGGGGACTGTCAACGAGCAGTACTTC. Full variable domain (remainder filled in from reference TRBV28 and TRBJ2-7): DVKVTQSSRYLVKRTGEKVFLECVQDMDHENMFWYRQDPGLGLRLIYFSYDVKMKEKGDIPEGYSVSREKKERFSLILESASTNQTSMYLCASTPATRGTVNEQYFGPGTRLTVT.

At least ten counts were recorded for this clonotype. The CDR3 spells CAWSQSSYNEQFF. The CDR3 nucleotides are TGTGCCTGGAGCCAAAGCTCCTACAATGAGCAGTTCTTC. This sequence joins TRBV30 and TRBJ2-1; no clear D gene. Trimming removed 3 bases at V and 0 bases at J, with 6 bases between. The CDR3 contains 13 residues. Looked up from germline, CDR1 is GTSNPN and CDR2 is SVGIG (reference sequence).

This clonotype is deemed medium-sized (0.01 to 0.1%). The chain couples TRBV28 to TRBJ2-7, with TRBD2 matching over 10 bases. CDR1 and CDR2 from the germline V gene are MDHEN and SYDVKM. The CDR3 consists of 14 residues. With 2 bases clipped from V and 6 bases from J, the junction kept 4 bases outside the gene matches. The CDR3 nucleotides are TGTGCCAGCAGTTTACCGGGACTAGCGACCGAGCAGTACTTC. As protein: CASSLPGLATEQYF.